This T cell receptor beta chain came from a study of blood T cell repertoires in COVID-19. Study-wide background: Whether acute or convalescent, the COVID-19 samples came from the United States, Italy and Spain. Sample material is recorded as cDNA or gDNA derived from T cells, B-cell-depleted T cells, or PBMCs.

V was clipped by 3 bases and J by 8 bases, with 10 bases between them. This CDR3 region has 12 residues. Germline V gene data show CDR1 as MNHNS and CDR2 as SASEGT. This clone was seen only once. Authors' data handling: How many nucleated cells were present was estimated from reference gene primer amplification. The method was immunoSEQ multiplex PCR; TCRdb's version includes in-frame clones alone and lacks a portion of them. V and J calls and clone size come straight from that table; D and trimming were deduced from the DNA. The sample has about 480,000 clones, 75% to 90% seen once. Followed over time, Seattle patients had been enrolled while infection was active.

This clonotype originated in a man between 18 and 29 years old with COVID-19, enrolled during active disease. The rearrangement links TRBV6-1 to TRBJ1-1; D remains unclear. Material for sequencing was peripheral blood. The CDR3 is CASSDRGREAFF. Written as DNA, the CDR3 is TGTGCCAGCAGTGACCGAGGTCGCGAAGCTTTCTTT.